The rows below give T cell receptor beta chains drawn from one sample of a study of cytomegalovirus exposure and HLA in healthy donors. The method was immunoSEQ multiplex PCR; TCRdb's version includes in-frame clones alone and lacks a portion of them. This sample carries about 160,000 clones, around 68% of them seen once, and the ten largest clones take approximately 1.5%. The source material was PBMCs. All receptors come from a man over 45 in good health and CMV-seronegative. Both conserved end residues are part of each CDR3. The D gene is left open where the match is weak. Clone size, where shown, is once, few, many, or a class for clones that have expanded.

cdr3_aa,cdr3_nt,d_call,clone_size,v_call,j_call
CASQTGNTGELFF,TGTGCCAGCCAGACAGGGAACACCGGGGAGCTGTTTTTT,.,.,TRBV11-3,TRBJ2-2
CASSLERQNYGYTF,TGTGCCAGCAGCTTAGAACGACAGAACTATGGCTACACCTTC,.,few,TRBV7-2,TRBJ1-2
CASSPGGGREKLFF,TGTGCCAGCTCCCCCGGCGGGGGGAGGGAAAAACTGTTTTTT,.,.,TRBV18,TRBJ1-4
CASSALSTANTEAFF,TGTGCCAGCAGCGCCCTCTCGACAGCGAACACTGAAGCTTTCTTT,.,.,TRBV9,TRBJ1-1
CASSVVPDGEAFF,TGTGCCAGCAGCGTAGTACCCGACGGGGAAGCTTTCTTT,.,few,TRBV9,TRBJ1-1
CASRASGGSSYEQYF,TGTGCCAGCAGAGCTAGCGGGGGGAGCTCCTACGAGCAGTACTTC,TRBD2,few,TRBV7-2,TRBJ2-7
CASSGGAGGRNTEAFF,TGTGCCAGCAGTGGTGGGGCAGGGGGCCGGAACACTGAAGCTTTCTTT,TRBD1,.,TRBV27,TRBJ1-1
CASSGGVGSTEAFF,TGTGCCAGCAGTGGGGGGGTAGGGAGCACTGAAGCTTTCTTT,.,.,TRBV6-6,TRBJ1-1
CASSSEYRGNEQFF,TGCGCCAGTAGCTCGGAGTACAGGGGAAATGAGCAGTTCTTC,TRBD1,.,TRBV5-1,TRBJ2-1
CSVGPDRAYNYGYTF,TGCAGCGTTGGGCCCGACAGGGCGTATAACTATGGCTACACCTTC,TRBD1,.,TRBV29-1,TRBJ1-2
CSVKGAGETQYF,TGCAGCGTTAAGGGGGCAGGGGAGACCCAGTACTTC,TRBD1,.,TRBV29-1,TRBJ2-5
CASSPWGAGNTIYF,TGCGCCAGCAGCCCTTGGGGAGCTGGAAACACCATATATTTT,.,few,TRBV4-1,TRBJ1-3
CASRTYATNEKLFF,TGTGCCAGCAGGACTTATGCAACTAATGAAAAACTGTTTTTT,.,once,TRBV5-5,TRBJ1-4
CASSLYEGAGNTIYF,TGTGCCAGCAGCTTGTACGAGGGAGCTGGAAACACCATATATTTT,.,.,TRBV7-9,TRBJ1-3
CASSFSSGANVLTF,TGCGCCAGCAGCTTCAGCTCTGGGGCCAACGTCCTGACTTTC,.,.,TRBV5-1,TRBJ2-6
CASSRTGDTGELFF,TGTGCCAGCTCACGTACAGGGGACACCGGGGAGCTGTTTTTT,TRBD1,.,TRBV18,TRBJ2-2
CASTPAGAKNTEAFF,TGTGCCAGCACTCCGGCTGGGGCGAAGAACACTGAAGCTTTTTTT,.,.,TRBV6-1,TRBJ1-1
CASSMASGMANEKLFF,TGTGCCAGTAGTATGGCCTCAGGGATGGCTAATGAAAAACTGTTTTTT,.,.,TRBV19,TRBJ1-4
CATLLQAHSNQPQHF,TGTGCCACCCTCCTGCAGGCTCATAGCAATCAGCCCCAGCATTTT,.,.,TRBV19,TRBJ1-5
CASSPPSTDTQYF,TGTGCCAGCAGCCCTCCTTCCACAGATACGCAGTATTTT,.,.,TRBV7-2,TRBJ2-3
CASRIYRGRTTF,TGTGCCAGCAGAATCTACAGGGGGCGGACCACCTTC,TRBD1,few,TRBV28,TRBJ1-2
CASSLARQGRYGYTF,TGTGCCAGCAGTTTAGCGAGGCAGGGTCGGTATGGCTACACCTTC,.,.,TRBV28,TRBJ1-2
CASSLDRTSGADEQFF,TGTGCCAGCAGCTTAGATCGAACTAGCGGGGCGGATGAGCAGTTCTTC,TRBD2,.,TRBV11-2,TRBJ2-1
CASSLRPGQGAEAFF,TGTGCCAGCAGCTTGAGACCGGGACAGGGGGCTGAAGCTTTCTTT,TRBD1,once,TRBV7-2,TRBJ1-1
CASSFSGGPAYEQYF,TGTGCCAGCAGCTTTAGCGGGGGGCCGGCCTACGAGCAGTACTTC,TRBD2,.,TRBV7-3,TRBJ2-7
CASSPGGHPNTEAFF,TGTGCCAGCAGTCCGGGGGGACATCCGAACACTGAAGCTTTCTTT,.,.,TRBV6-5,TRBJ1-1
CASSVSGTGGEETQYF,TGTGCCAGCAGCGTGTCCGGGACAGGGGGAGAAGAGACCCAGTACTTC,TRBD1,.,TRBV9,TRBJ2-5
CASSRRDRITDTQYF,TGTGCCAGCAGTCGCCGGGACAGGATCACAGATACGCAGTATTTT,TRBD1,.,TRBV5-6,TRBJ2-3
CASSDFPRAGATDTQYF,TGTGCCAGCAGTGACTTTCCTAGGGCGGGGGCCACAGATACGCAGTATTTT,.,.,TRBV6-4,TRBJ2-3
CASSEGLSGANVLTF,TGTGCCAGCAGTGAAGGGCTTTCTGGGGCCAACGTCCTGACTTTC,.,many,TRBV6-1,TRBJ2-6
CASSLSATGYGYTF,TGTGCCAGCAGCTTATCGGCGACAGGGTATGGCTACACCTTC,TRBD1,.,TRBV11-2,TRBJ1-2
CASSLDRGVETQYF,TGTGCCAGCAGCCTGGACAGGGGAGTGGAGACCCAGTACTTC,TRBD1,.,TRBV7-2,TRBJ2-5
CASSHTGEGDTGELFF,TGCGCCAGCAGTCATACAGGGGAAGGCGACACCGGGGAGCTGTTTTTT,TRBD1,.,TRBV5-1,TRBJ2-2
CASNPGQGFTEAFF,TGCGCCAGCAACCCGGGACAGGGATTTACTGAAGCTTTCTTT,TRBD1,.,TRBV5-1,TRBJ1-1
CASSVGQGTLGQYF,TGCGCCAGCAGTGTAGGACAGGGGACACTGGGGCAGTACTTC,TRBD1,few,TRBV5-1,TRBJ2-7
CASSSAGGRGDTQYF,TGTGCCAGCAGCTCAGCGGGGGGGCGGGGAGATACGCAGTATTTT,TRBD2,once,TRBV7-2,TRBJ2-3
CASSSTGSTNEKLFF,TGTGCCAGCAGTTCCACAGGGTCAACTAATGAAAAACTGTTTTTT,.,.,TRBV28,TRBJ1-4
CASSVGQFGYTF,TGTGCCAGCAGCGTAGGCCAGTTCGGCTACACCTTC,.,few,TRBV9,TRBJ1-2
CASSPTFAQTQFF,TGTGCCAGCAGTCCGACATTTGCCCAGACCCAGTTCTTC,.,.,TRBV27,TRBJ2-1
CASKETGPSYGYTF,TGCGCCAGCAAAGAGACAGGGCCATCATATGGCTACACCTTC,TRBD1,.,TRBV5-1,TRBJ1-2
CASRTGGGTEAFF,TGTGCCAGCAGGACAGGGGGCGGCACTGAAGCTTTCTTT,TRBD1,.,TRBV28,TRBJ1-1
CASSPDRDGSPLHF,TGCGCCAGCAGCCCCGACAGGGACGGGTCACCCCTCCACTTT,TRBD1,few,TRBV5-1,TRBJ1-6
CASSFSSYNEQFF,TGTGCCAGCAGTTTCTCCTCCTACAATGAGCAGTTCTTC,.,few,TRBV27,TRBJ2-1
CASSLSPGGENTEAFF,TGTGCCAGCAGCTTGTCGCCAGGGGGCGAGAACACTGAAGCTTTCTTT,TRBD1,.,TRBV5-4,TRBJ1-1
CASCRQGAKASEAFF,TGTGCCAGCTGCCGACAGGGGGCAAAGGCTTCTGAAGCTTTCTTT,TRBD1,.,TRBV18,TRBJ1-1
CASSLEMGGSYEQYF,TGTGCCAGCAGCTTAGAAATGGGGGGTTCCTACGAGCAGTACTTC,.,.,TRBV11-2,TRBJ2-7
CASSLVHRVEETQYF,TGTGCCAGCAGCTTAGTCCACAGGGTTGAAGAGACCCAGTACTTC,.,.,TRBV7-6,TRBJ2-5
CASSPRTGQETQYF,TGTGCCAGCAGCCCACGAACAGGCCAAGAGACCCAGTACTTC,.,.,TRBV7-9,TRBJ2-5
CASRDGQGAETEAFF,TGTGCCAGCAGAGACGGACAGGGGGCAGAGACTGAAGCTTTCTTT,TRBD1,.,TRBV27,TRBJ1-1
CASTLGPSTDTQYF,TGTGCCAGTACCCTGGGGCCTAGCACAGATACGCAGTATTTT,.,.,TRBV19,TRBJ2-3
CASSQQGSNEKLFF,TGTGCCAGCAGCCAACAGGGGAGTAATGAAAAACTGTTTTTT,TRBD1,.,TRBV11-2,TRBJ1-4
CASSQDFRGAEQYF,TGCGCCAGCAGCCAAGATTTCCGGGGGGCCGAGCAGTACTTC,.,.,TRBV4-3,TRBJ2-7
CASSLGMSGGSTDTQYF,TGTGCCAGCAGCTTGGGGATGAGCGGGGGGTCCACAGATACGCAGTATTTT,TRBD2,.,TRBV7-2,TRBJ2-3
CASSQGQGFDEQYF,TGTGCCAGCAGCCAAGGGCAGGGTTTCGACGAGCAGTACTTC,.,.,TRBV14,TRBJ2-7